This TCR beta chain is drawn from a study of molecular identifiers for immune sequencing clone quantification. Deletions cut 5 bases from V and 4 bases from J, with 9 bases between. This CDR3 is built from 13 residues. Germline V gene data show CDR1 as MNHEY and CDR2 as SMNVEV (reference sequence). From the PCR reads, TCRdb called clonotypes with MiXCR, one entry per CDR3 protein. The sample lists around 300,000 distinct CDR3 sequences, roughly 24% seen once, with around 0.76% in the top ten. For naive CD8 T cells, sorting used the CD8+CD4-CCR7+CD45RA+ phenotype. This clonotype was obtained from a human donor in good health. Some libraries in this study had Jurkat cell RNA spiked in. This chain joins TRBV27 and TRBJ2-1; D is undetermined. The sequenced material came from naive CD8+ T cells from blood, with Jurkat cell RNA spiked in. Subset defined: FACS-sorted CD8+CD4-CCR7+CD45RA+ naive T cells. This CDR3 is CASSTDHYNEQFF. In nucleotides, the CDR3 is TGTGCCAGCAGTACCGACCATTACAATGAGCAGTTCTTC.